Listed below are T cell receptor beta chains from one sample, sequenced in a study of blood T cell repertoires in COVID-19. The protocol was immunoSEQ multiplex PCR, while the TCRdb copy is restricted to in-frame clones and leaves out a portion. Of about 140,000 clones listed, approximately 78% are singletons. The sequenced sample consisted of peripheral blood. These receptors were taken from a woman over 75 with acute or convalescent COVID-19. Each CDR3 is given with its conserved first and last residue. Fields, in order: J gene, D gene, clone size, V gene, CDR3 DNA, CDR3 protein. The D gene is left open where the match is weak. A clone size is listed for some rows: how often the clone was seen (once, few, many), or a class if it is expanded.

J: TRBJ1-1
D: -
size: -
V: TRBV27
DNA: -
CDR3: CASSSILGRNTEAFF

J: TRBJ1-1
D: -
size: -
V: TRBV5-4
DNA: TGTGCCAGCAGCTTGGATTGGGCAGGGGCGGTTTCTGAAGCTTTCTTT
CDR3: CASSLDWAGAVSEAFF

J: TRBJ1-5
D: -
size: -
V: TRBV6-5
DNA: TGTGCCAGCAGTTACGGCCGGGGGGGTCTGCATTTT
CDR3: CASSYGRGGLHF

J: TRBJ1-4
D: -
size: -
V: TRBV28
DNA: TGTGCCAGCAGGGCAGGGTTAGGTGAAAAACTGTTTTTT
CDR3: CASRAGLGEKLFF

J: TRBJ2-7
D: TRBD1
size: -
V: TRBV5-1
DNA: TGCGCCAGCAGCTCTACCGGGACAGGGGAAGTAGAGCAGTACTTC
CDR3: CASSSTGTGEVEQYF

J: TRBJ1-2
D: -
size: -
V: TRBV9
DNA: TGTGCCAGCAGCGTAGGCTCCGGACGGACTTCCGAGGGCTACACCTTC
CDR3: CASSVGSGRTSEGYTF

J: TRBJ1-2
D: TRBD1
size: -
V: TRBV28
DNA: TGTGCCAGCAGGACAGGGGGTCCGTACTATGGCTACACCTTC
CDR3: CASRTGGPYYGYTF

J: TRBJ2-7
D: TRBD2
size: -
V: TRBV14
DNA: TGTGCCAGCAGCCGCCGACTAGCGGGAGTCCACGAGCAGTACTTC
CDR3: CASSRRLAGVHEQYF

J: TRBJ2-3
D: -
size: -
V: TRBV11-2
DNA: TGTGCCAGCAGTTTCTCACAAGATACGCAGTATTTT
CDR3: CASSFSQDTQYF

J: TRBJ2-1
D: -
size: -
V: TRBV6-5
DNA: TGTGCCAGCACCTTTAACAGGGTCGATGAGCAGTTCTTC
CDR3: CASTFNRVDEQFF

J: TRBJ1-6
D: TRBD1
size: -
V: TRBV9
DNA: TGTGCCAGCAGCGTAGACGTGGAGGGGACAGGGATCCCACCCCTCCACTTT
CDR3: CASSVDVEGTGIPPLHF

J: TRBJ1-4
D: TRBD1
size: -
V: TRBV2
DNA: TGTGCCAGCAGTCCCTACTGGACAGGCGTCGGGAAACTGTTTTTT
CDR3: CASSPYWTGVGKLFF

J: TRBJ2-4
D: -
size: -
V: TRBV27
DNA: TGTGCCAGCAGTTCAGGGGTAGCCAAAAACATTCAGTACTTC
CDR3: CASSSGVAKNIQYF

J: TRBJ1-4
D: TRBD1
size: few
V: TRBV19
DNA: TGTGCCACCAAGGGACAGGGGAATGGCGAAAAACTGTTTTTT
CDR3: CATKGQGNGEKLFF

J: TRBJ2-7
D: -
size: -
V: TRBV7-9
DNA: TGTGCCAGCAGCTTAAGGGCGCGGACTTCCTACGAGCAGTACTTC
CDR3: CASSLRARTSYEQYF

J: TRBJ2-1
D: -
size: once
V: TRBV27
DNA: TGTGCCAGCAGTTTAACTAGCGCCTGGACAGTAAAGCAGTTCTTC
CDR3: CASSLTSAWTVKQFF

J: TRBJ1-2
D: -
size: -
V: TRBV6-5
DNA: TGTGCAGCGAGTCCAGGGAACTATGGCTACACCTTC
CDR3: CAASPGNYGYTF

J: TRBJ2-5
D: -
size: -
V: TRBV29-1
DNA: TGCAGCGTTGGCCGAGGACAGAAAAAAGAGACCCAGTACTTC
CDR3: CSVGRGQKKETQYF

J: TRBJ2-3
D: TRBD2
size: once
V: TRBV5-1
DNA: TGCGCCAGCAGCGGGACTAGCTTGGATACGCAGTATTTT
CDR3: CASSGTSLDTQYF

J: TRBJ2-7
D: -
size: -
V: TRBV6-5
DNA: TGTGCCAGCAACGGGGATAGCTCCTACGAGCAGTACTTC
CDR3: CASNGDSSYEQYF

J: TRBJ2-4
D: -
size: -
V: TRBV9
DNA: TGTGCCAGCAGCGCGGGAGGGGGCCCGGCCAAAAACATTCAGTACTTC
CDR3: CASSAGGGPAKNIQYF

J: TRBJ2-7
D: -
size: -
V: TRBV7-2
DNA: TGTGCCAGCAGTTACGTTGGGGGGAATGGCGAGCAGTACTTC
CDR3: CASSYVGGNGEQYF

J: TRBJ1-1
D: TRBD1
size: -
V: TRBV6-5
DNA: TGTGCCAGCGTAAGACCAGGGGGCGCCTCCTCTGAAGCTTTCTTT
CDR3: CASVRPGGASSEAFF

J: TRBJ2-1
D: TRBD2
size: -
V: TRBV19
DNA: TGTGCCAGTGGTAGCGGGACCTCCTACAATGAGCAGTTCTTC
CDR3: CASGSGTSYNEQFF

J: TRBJ1-3
D: -
size: -
V: TRBV5-6
DNA: TGTGCCAGCAGCCGTGTACCCGGGTCCATATATTTT
CDR3: CASSRVPGSIYF

J: TRBJ1-6
D: TRBD1
size: -
V: TRBV10-2
DNA: TGCGCCAGCAGTGAGTCAGGCAGGGGGACCAATTCACCCCTCCACTTT
CDR3: CASSESGRGTNSPLHF